The rows below give T cell receptor beta chains drawn from one sample of a study of vaccination effects on CD4 cells after COVID-19. Repertoires were generated with immunoSEQ multiplex PCR, while TCRdb's copy carries only in-frame clones and drops some. The sample yields 50,000 to 65,000 clones, around 80% seen once. These receptors have no identified antigens. Material: CD4+ T cells from PBMCs cultured with HCoV-229E spike peptides, obtained before COVID-19 vaccination. The source of these receptors is a human donor who received a COVID-19 vaccine. The CDR3 runs from the conserved cysteine through the conserved F or W. A D gene is named only where the DNA matches it firmly. Size tells how often a clone was seen (once, few, many) or the class of an expanded clone, and some rows leave it out.

>TRBV19|-|TRBD2|TRBJ2-1
CASSVKTSGFYNEQFF
TGTGCCAGTAGTGTAAAGACTAGCGGGTTTTACAATGAGCAGTTCTTC
>TRBV6-5|-|-|TRBJ1-4
CASRARGLGEKLFF
TGTGCCAGCAGAGCCCGGGGGTTGGGTGAAAAACTGTTTTTT
>TRBV7-2|-|-|TRBJ1-1
CASSYNGGNTEAFF
TGTGCCAGCAGCTACAATGGAGGGAACACTGAAGCTTTCTTT
>TRBV6-5|-|-|TRBJ2-4
CASTQTLAKNIQYF
TGTGCCAGCACTCAGACATTAGCCAAAAACATTCAGTACTTC
>TRBV7-8|-|-|TRBJ2-2
CASSRDVGELFF
TGTGCCAGCAGCCGGGACGTCGGGGAGCTGTTTTTT
>TRBV24-1|-|-|TRBJ1-4
CATSAGRPTNEKLFF
TGTGCCACCAGTGCGGGACGGCCGACTAATGAAAAACTGTTTTTT
>TRBV6-5|-|-|TRBJ1-6
CASSYSMNSPLHF
TGTGCCAGCAGTTACTCTATGAATTCACCCCTCCACTTT
>TRBV21-1|-|-|TRBJ2-2
CASSKAIPGNTGELFF
TGTGCCAGCAGCAAAGCGATACCAGGTAACACCGGGGAGCTGTTTTTT
>TRBV18|-|-|TRBJ2-1
CASSREDNEQFF
TGTGCCAGCTCACGGGAAGACAATGAGCAGTTCTTC
>TRBV6-2/TRBV6-3|-|-|TRBJ2-3
CASSYLQGEATDTQYF
TGTGCCAGCAGTTACCTACAGGGAGAGGCGACAGATACGCAGTATTTT
>TRBV12-5|few|-|TRBJ2-3
CASGLVLGPSTDTQYF
TGTGCTAGTGGTTTGGTACTAGGTCCCAGCACAGATACGCAGTATTTT
>TRBV29-1|-|-|TRBJ1-3
CSVERHPSDTIYF
TGCAGCGTTGAGCGGCACCCATCCGACACCATATATTTT
>TRBV30|-|-|TRBJ2-2
CAWSVTNTGELFF
TGTGCCTGGAGTGTCACGAACACCGGGGAGCTGTTTTTT
>TRBV6-5|-|-|TRBJ1-4
CASSLGQSNEKLFF
TGTGCCAGCAGTTTGGGTCAGTCTAATGAAAAACTGTTTTTT
>TRBV29-1|-|TRBD1|TRBJ1-2
CSVMGTGATRWGYTF
TGCAGCGTTATGGGGACAGGCGCCACACGTTGGGGCTACACCTTC
>TRBV6-5|few|-|TRBJ1-6
CASSYAINHNSPLHF
TGTGCCAGCAGTTACGCTATAAACCATAATTCACCCCTCCACTTT
>TRBV19|few|-|TRBJ2-2
CAVQGVGAGTGELFF
TGTGCCGTTCAAGGAGTAGGGGCAGGCACCGGGGAGCTGTTTTTT
>TRBV7-3|-|-|TRBJ1-2
CASSRDSNYGYTF
TGTGCCAGCAGCCGTGACAGTAACTATGGCTACACCTTC
>TRBV3-1/TRBV3-2|few|-|TRBJ1-6
CASSQGLPTQSPLHF
TGTGCCAGCAGCCAAGGACTCCCCACGCAGTCACCCCTCCACTTT
>TRBV6-5|-|TRBD1|TRBJ2-5
CASGWTGAETQYF
TGTGCCAGCGGCTGGACAGGGGCAGAGACCCAGTACTTC
>TRBV7-2|medium-sized|-|TRBJ1-1
CASSPYLNTEAFF
TGTGCCAGCAGCCCTTACCTAAACACTGAAGCTTTCTTT
>TRBV29-1|-|TRBD1|TRBJ2-4
CSVGVTTGNIQYF
TGCAGCGTTGGGGTTACGACAGGGAACATTCAGTACTTC
>TRBV9|-|-|TRBJ2-2
CASSVDFRAGELFF
TGTGCCAGCAGCGTAGACTTCCGGGCCGGGGAGCTGTTTTTT
>TRBV3-1/TRBV3-2|-|-|TRBJ2-3
CASSQGAGGGGTDTQYF
TGTGCCAGCAGCCAAGGAGCAGGGGGAGGGGGCACAGATACGCAGTATTTT
>TRBV5-1|-|-|TRBJ1-2
CASSLGPRDTALFNGYTF
TGCGCCAGCAGCTTGGGACCCCGGGATACAGCCCTATTTAATGGGTACACCTTC